The rows below give T cell receptor beta chains drawn from one sample of a study of CD8 T cells in ankylosing spondylitis. TCRdb used MiXCR to reprocess the 5' RACE reads, holding one entry per CDR3 protein. Here the sample spans about 250,000 distinct CDR3 sequences, 20% to 30% being singletons. Source material: blood, either unsorted or a sorted T cell fraction (not recorded which). Receptor source: a male donor with ankylosing spondylitis or in good health (not recorded which). The CDR3 runs from the conserved cysteine through the conserved F or W. A D gene is named only where the DNA matches it firmly. The listing skips clone size in some rows; elsewhere it reads once, few, many or a size class.

clone size	V gene	D gene	J gene	CDR3 DNA	CDR3 protein
many	TRBV20-1	TRBD2	TRBJ2-7	TGCAGTGCCGGGGGGGTAGGGGCGGACGAGCAGTACTTC	CSAGGVGADEQYF
many	TRBV20-1	TRBD2	TRBJ2-2	TGCAGTGCTAGAGAAGGCGGTAGCGGGGCAAGGAACACCGGGGAGCTGTTTTTT	CSAREGGSGARNTGELFF
many	TRBV29-1	TRBD2	TRBJ2-1	TGCAGCGTTGCGACGGGAGGCAACGGGAATGAGCAGTTCTTC	CSVATGGNGNEQFF
few	TRBV20-1	.	TRBJ2-7	TGCAGTGCTGAGGCCCAGAAGAGCTTCTACGAGCAGTACTTC	CSAEAQKSFYEQYF
.	TRBV12-3/TRBV12-4	TRBD1	TRBJ2-2	TGTGCCAGCAGTACGGGACAGGGTTACGCCGGGGAGCTGTTTTTT	CASSTGQGYAGELFF
few	TRBV7-9	TRBD1	TRBJ2-5	TGTGCCAGCAGCTTACAGGGACAGGGAGCGGAGACCCAGTACTTC	CASSLQGQGAETQYF
many	TRBV5-6	.	TRBJ2-1	TGTGCCAGCAGCCCACAATCCAGCCGCCATTGGTTCTTC	CASSPQSSRHWFF
many	TRBV5-4	.	TRBJ2-5	TGTGCCAGCAGTACACAATTGACAGAAGAGACCCAGTACTTC	CASSTQLTEETQYF
many	TRBV20-1	.	TRBJ2-7	TGCAGTGCTCGCGGACAGCTCTCCTACGAGCAGTACTTC	CSARGQLSYEQYF
.	TRBV5-3	.	TRBJ2-7	TGTGCCAGAAGCTTGGGATTCAGGGTGCATGAGCAGTACTTC	CARSLGFRVHEQYF
.	TRBV10-3	TRBD1	TRBJ2-7	TGTGCCATCAGTGGAAAACCAGGGGGCACGTACGAGCAGTACTTC	CAISGKPGGTYEQYF
few	TRBV10-3	TRBD1	TRBJ2-7	TGTGCCATCAGAAAAGACAGGGAGAAGTACGAGCAGTACTTC	CAIRKDREKYEQYF
many	TRBV5-6	TRBD1	TRBJ2-2	TGTGCCAGCAGCCAAGACAGGGGGCTGGGTGACGGGGAGCTGTTTTTT	CASSQDRGLGDGELFF
.	TRBV20-1	.	TRBJ2-7	TGCAGTGCTGCCCACTCGGTTGGCTACGAGCAGTACTTC	CSAAHSVGYEQYF
few	TRBV25-1	.	TRBJ2-5	TGTGCCAGCAGTGAAGTAGCCCGGGAGACCCAGTACTTC	CASSEVARETQYF
.	TRBV2	.	TRBJ2-5	TGTACCAGCCTCCGGGAGCCGGGGGAGACCCAGTACTTC	CTSLREPGETQYF
many	TRBV6-1	.	TRBJ2-3	TGTGCCACCGACCGGAGCACAGATACGCAGTATTTT	CATDRSTDTQYF
.	TRBV29-1	.	TRBJ2-4	TGCAGCGTTGGGGAGGGGGGTAAAAACATTCAGTACTTC	CSVGEGGKNIQYF
.	TRBV2	.	TRBJ1-5	TGTGCCAGCAGTGAAGCCTGGTTCGAGCCCCAGCATTTT	CASSEAWFEPQHF
.	TRBV20-1	.	TRBJ2-5	TGCAGTGCTCGGCTTACTAGCCAAGAGACCCAGTACTTC	CSARLTSQETQYF
few	TRBV6-5	.	TRBJ2-3	TGTGCCAGCAGTTCGGACGGGGGAAGGGATACGCAGTATTTT	CASSSDGGRDTQYF
many	TRBV3-1	.	TRBJ1-5	TGTGCCAGCAGCCTTCCGGGGAATCAGCCCCAGCATTTT	CASSLPGNQPQHF
many	TRBV11-2	.	TRBJ1-1	TGTGCCAGCAGCTTAGAGGGTTCCACTGAAGCTTTCTTT	CASSLEGSTEAFF
.	TRBV29-1	TRBD1	TRBJ1-2	TGCAGCGTCCTGGACAGGAGCTATGGCTACACCTTC	CSVLDRSYGYTF
many	TRBV12-3/TRBV12-4	TRBD2	TRBJ2-1	TGTGCCAGCAGTTTTAACGCCGGGGGGGCCTACAATGAGCAGTTCTTC	CASSFNAGGAYNEQFF
.	TRBV20-1	TRBD2	TRBJ2-5	TGCAGTGCTAGACTGATACTCCCGGGACTAGCGGGGAAGTACCAAGAGACCCAGTACTTC	CSARLILPGLAGKYQETQYF
many	TRBV7-3	TRBD2	TRBJ2-3	TGTGCCAGCAGCTTAGTAGCGGGATATACAGATACGCAGTATTTT	CASSLVAGYTDTQYF
many	TRBV12-3/TRBV12-4	TRBD1	TRBJ2-7	TGTGCCAGCAGTGTGGGACAGTCCCGAGGCGACGAGCAGTACTTC	CASSVGQSRGDEQYF
few	TRBV29-1	TRBD1	TRBJ2-3	TGCAGCGCGGGGCGACAGGGGGAACAGTATTTT	CSAGRQGEQYF